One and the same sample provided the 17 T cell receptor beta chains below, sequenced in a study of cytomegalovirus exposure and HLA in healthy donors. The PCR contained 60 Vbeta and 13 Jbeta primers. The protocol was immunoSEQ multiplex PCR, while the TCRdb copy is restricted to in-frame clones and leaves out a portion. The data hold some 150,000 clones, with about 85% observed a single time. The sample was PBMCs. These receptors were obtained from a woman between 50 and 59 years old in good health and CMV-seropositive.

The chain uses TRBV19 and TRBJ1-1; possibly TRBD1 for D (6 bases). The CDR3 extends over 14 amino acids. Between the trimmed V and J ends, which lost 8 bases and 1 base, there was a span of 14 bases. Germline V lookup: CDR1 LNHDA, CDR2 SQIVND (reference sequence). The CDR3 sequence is CASARGDSNTEAFF. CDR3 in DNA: TGTGCCAGTGCCAGGGGTGATTCGAACACTGAAGCTTTCTTT.

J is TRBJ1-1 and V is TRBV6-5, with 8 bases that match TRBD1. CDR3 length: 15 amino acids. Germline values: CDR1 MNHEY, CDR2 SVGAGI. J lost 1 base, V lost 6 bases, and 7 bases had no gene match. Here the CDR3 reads CASSGRTGRNTEAFF. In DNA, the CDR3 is TGTGCCAGCAGCGGGAGGACAGGGCGGAACACTGAAGCTTTCTTT.

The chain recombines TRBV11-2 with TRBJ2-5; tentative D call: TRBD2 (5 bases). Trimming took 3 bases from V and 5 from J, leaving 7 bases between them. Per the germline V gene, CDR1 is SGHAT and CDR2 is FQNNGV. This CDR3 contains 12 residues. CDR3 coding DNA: TGTGCCAGCAGCTTCACGGGGGAGACCCAGTACTTC. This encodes CASSFTGETQYF.

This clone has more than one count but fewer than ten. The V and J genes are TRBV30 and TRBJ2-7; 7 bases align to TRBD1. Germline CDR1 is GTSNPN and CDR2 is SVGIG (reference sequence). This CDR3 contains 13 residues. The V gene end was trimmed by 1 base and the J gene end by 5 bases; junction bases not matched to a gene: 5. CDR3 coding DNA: TGTGCCTGGAGTGCCGACAGGGACCACGAGCAGTACTTC. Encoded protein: CAWSADRDHEQYF. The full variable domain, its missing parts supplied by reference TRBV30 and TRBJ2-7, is SQTIHQWPATLVQPVGSPLSLECTVEGTSNPNLYWYRQAAGRGLQLLFYSVGIGQISSEVPQNLSASRPQDRQFILSSKKLLLSDSGFYLCAWSADRDHEQYFGPGTRLTVT.

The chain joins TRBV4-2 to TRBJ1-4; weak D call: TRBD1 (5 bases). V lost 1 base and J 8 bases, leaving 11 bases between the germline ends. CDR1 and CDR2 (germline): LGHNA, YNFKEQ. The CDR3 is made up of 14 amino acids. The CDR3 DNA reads TGTGCCAGCAGCCAAGGCAGGGTTGGAGAAAAACTGTTTTTT. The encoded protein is CASSQGRVGEKLFF.

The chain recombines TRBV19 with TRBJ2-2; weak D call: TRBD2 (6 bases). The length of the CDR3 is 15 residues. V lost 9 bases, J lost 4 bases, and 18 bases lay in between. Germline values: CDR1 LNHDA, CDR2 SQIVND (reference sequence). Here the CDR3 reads CASTFRREVTGELFF. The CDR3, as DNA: TGTGCCAGCACCTTCCGGAGGGAGGTCACCGGGGAGCTGTTTTTT.

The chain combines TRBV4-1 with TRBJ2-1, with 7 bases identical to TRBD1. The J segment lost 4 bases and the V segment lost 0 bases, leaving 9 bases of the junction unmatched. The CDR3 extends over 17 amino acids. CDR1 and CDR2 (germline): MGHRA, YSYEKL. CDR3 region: CASSQDMGQITYNEQFF. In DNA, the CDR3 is TGCGCCAGCAGCCAAGATATGGGACAGATTACTTACAATGAGCAGTTCTTC.

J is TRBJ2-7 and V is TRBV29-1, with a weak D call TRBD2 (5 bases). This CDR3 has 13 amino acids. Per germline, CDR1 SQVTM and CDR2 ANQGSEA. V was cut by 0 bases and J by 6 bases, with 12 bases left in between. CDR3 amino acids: CSVEEPRGSEQYF. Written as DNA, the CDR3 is TGCAGCGTTGAAGAACCAAGAGGGAGCGAGCAGTACTTC.

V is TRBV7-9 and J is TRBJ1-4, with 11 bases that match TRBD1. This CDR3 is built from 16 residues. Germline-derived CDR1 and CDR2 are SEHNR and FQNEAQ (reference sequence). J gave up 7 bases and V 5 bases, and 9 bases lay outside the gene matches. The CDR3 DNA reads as TGTGCCAGCAGCCACTCCCCCGGGACAGGGGGTGAAAAACTGTTTTTT. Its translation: CASSHSPGTGGEKLFF. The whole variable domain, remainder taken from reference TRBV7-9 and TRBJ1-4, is DTGVSQNPRHKITKRGQNVTFRCDPISEHNRLYWYRQTLGQGPEFLTYFQNEAQLEKSRLLSDRFSAERPKGSFSTLEIQRTEQGDSAMYLCASSHSPGTGGEKLFFGSGTQLSVL.

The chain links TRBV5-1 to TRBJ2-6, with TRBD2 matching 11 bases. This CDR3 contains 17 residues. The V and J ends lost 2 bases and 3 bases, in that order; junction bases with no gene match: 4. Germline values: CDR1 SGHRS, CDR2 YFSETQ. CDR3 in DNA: TGCGCCAGCAGCTTAACCCTAGCGGGAGGTGGGGCCAACGTCCTGACTTTC. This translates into CASSLTLAGGGANVLTF. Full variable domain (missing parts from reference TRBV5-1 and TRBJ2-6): KAGVTQTPRYLIKTRGQQVTLSCSPISGHRSVSWYQQTPGQGLQFLFEYFSETQRNKGNFPGRFSGRQFSNSRSEMNVSTLELGDSALYLCASSLTLAGGGANVLTFGAGSRLTVL.

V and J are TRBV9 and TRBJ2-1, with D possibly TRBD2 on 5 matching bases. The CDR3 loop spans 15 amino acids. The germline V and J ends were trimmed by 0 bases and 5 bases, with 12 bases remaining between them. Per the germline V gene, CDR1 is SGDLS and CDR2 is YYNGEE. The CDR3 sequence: CASSVGGRGHNEQFF. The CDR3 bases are TGTGCCAGCAGCGTAGGGGGTCGGGGTCACAATGAGCAGTTCTTC.

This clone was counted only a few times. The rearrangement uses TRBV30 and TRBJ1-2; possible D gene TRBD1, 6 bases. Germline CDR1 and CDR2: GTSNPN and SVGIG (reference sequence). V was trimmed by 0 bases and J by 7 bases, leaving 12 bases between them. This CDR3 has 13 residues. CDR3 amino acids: CAWSVAGASGYTF. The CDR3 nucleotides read TGTGCCTGGAGTGTTGCAGGGGCAAGTGGCTACACCTTC.

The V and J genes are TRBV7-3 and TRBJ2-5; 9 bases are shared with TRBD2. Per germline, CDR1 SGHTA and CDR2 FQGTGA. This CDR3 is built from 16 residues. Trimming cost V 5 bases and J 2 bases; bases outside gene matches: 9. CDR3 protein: CASSISSGVGQETQYF. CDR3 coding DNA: TGTGCCAGCAGCATCTCTAGCGGGGTTGGACAAGAGACCCAGTACTTC.

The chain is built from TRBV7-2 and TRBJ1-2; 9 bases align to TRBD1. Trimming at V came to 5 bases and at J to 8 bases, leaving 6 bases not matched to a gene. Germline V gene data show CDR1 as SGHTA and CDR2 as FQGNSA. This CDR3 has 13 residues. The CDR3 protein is CASSLDRGYGYTF. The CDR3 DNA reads TGTGCCAGCAGCCTAGACAGGGGGTACGGCTACACCTTC.

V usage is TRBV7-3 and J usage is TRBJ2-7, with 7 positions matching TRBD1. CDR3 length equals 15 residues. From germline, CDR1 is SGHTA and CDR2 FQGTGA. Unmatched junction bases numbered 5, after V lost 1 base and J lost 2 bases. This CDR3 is CASSLMSTGAYEQYF. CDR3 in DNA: TGTGCCAGCAGCTTAATGAGTACAGGGGCCTACGAGCAGTACTTC.

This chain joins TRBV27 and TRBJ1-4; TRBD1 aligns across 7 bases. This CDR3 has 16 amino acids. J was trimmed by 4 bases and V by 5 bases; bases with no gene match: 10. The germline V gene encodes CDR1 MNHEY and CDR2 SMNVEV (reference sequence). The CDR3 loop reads CASSAPRQGGNEKLFF. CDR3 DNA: TGTGCCAGCAGTGCTCCCCGGCAGGGGGGTAATGAAAAACTGTTTTTT. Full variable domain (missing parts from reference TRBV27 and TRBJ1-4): EAQVTQNPRYLITVTGKKLTVTCSQNMNHEYMSWYRQDPGLGLRQIYYSMNVEVTDKGDVPEGYKVSRKEKRNFPLILESPSPNQTSLYFCASSAPRQGGNEKLFFGSGTQLSVL.

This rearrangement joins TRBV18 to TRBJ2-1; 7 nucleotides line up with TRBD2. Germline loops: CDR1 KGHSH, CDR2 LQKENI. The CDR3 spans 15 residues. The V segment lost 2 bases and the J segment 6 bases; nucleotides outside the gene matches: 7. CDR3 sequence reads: CASSPGTMALNEQFF. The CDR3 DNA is TGTGCCAGCTCACCAGGGACTATGGCTCTCAATGAGCAGTTCTTC.